The rows below give T cell receptor beta chains drawn from one sample of a study of T cell repertoires in cytomegalovirus infection. These receptors are not linked to any known antigen. TCRdb reprocessed the reads via MiXCR and lists one record per CDR3 protein. Of approximately 49,000 distinct CDR3 sequences in the sample, about a fifth were seen once. Material: CD8+ T cells from cultured PBMCs, obtained from culture after CMV antigen stimulation. Source of these receptors: a human donor in good health (CMV status not recorded). Some clones in this sample may be carry-over from other donors' samples. The CDR3 runs from the conserved cysteine through the conserved F or W. Each record gives: V gene, J gene, CDR3 protein.

V gene: TRBV7-9; J gene: TRBJ2-7; CDR3 protein: CASSLAVGEQYF
V gene: TRBV19; J gene: TRBJ2-7; CDR3 protein: CASARQGVREQYF
V gene: TRBV5-1; J gene: TRBJ2-7; CDR3 protein: CASSLEGQARSEQYF
V gene: TRBV12-3/TRBV12-4; J gene: TRBJ2-2; CDR3 protein: CASSLAREAGELFF
V gene: TRBV7-9; J gene: TRBJ1-2; CDR3 protein: CASSSRLDLNYGYTF
V gene: TRBV6-1; J gene: TRBJ1-1; CDR3 protein: CASSDRGPSYTEAFF
V gene: TRBV7-6; J gene: TRBJ2-2; CDR3 protein: CASSFGDPGELFF
V gene: TRBV7-8; J gene: TRBJ1-1; CDR3 protein: CASSSPGQGLMNTEAFF
V gene: TRBV27; J gene: TRBJ2-1; CDR3 protein: CASSLGTGTYNEQFF
V gene: TRBV12-3/TRBV12-4; J gene: TRBJ2-7; CDR3 protein: CASRDGSSYEQYF
V gene: TRBV27; J gene: TRBJ2-3; CDR3 protein: CASSLSWSTDTQYF
V gene: TRBV7-3; J gene: TRBJ1-2; CDR3 protein: CASSLAPRQGAYGYTF
V gene: TRBV7-9; J gene: TRBJ2-1; CDR3 protein: CASSPGAAKARGPNNEQFF
V gene: TRBV11-2; J gene: TRBJ2-1; CDR3 protein: CASSLEHDYNEQFF
V gene: TRBV6-2/TRBV6-3; J gene: TRBJ2-5; CDR3 protein: CASSSRVGETQYF
V gene: TRBV7-9; J gene: TRBJ1-2; CDR3 protein: CASSGGDREIGYTF
V gene: TRBV6-1; J gene: TRBJ2-6; CDR3 protein: CASSQGQGWANVLTF
V gene: TRBV2; J gene: TRBJ2-7; CDR3 protein: CASRVLVNPYEQYF
V gene: TRBV4-1; J gene: TRBJ2-7; CDR3 protein: CASSTPGSGKTYEQYF
V gene: TRBV7-8; J gene: TRBJ2-2; CDR3 protein: CASSLRLTRTGELFF
V gene: TRBV4-2; J gene: TRBJ1-3; CDR3 protein: CASSPVADSSGNTIYF
V gene: TRBV7-2; J gene: TRBJ2-1; CDR3 protein: CASSPRDNEQFF
V gene: TRBV6-1; J gene: TRBJ2-5; CDR3 protein: CASSSGQNQETQYF
V gene: TRBV12-3/TRBV12-4; J gene: TRBJ1-5; CDR3 protein: CASSLTGDINQPQHF
V gene: TRBV14; J gene: TRBJ2-7; CDR3 protein: CASSQGSGVHEQYF
V gene: TRBV7-3; J gene: TRBJ2-2; CDR3 protein: CASSSGNTGELFF
V gene: TRBV2; J gene: TRBJ1-6; CDR3 protein: CASSDNSPLHF
V gene: TRBV28; J gene: TRBJ2-3; CDR3 protein: CASSLHGSTDTQYF
V gene: TRBV9; J gene: TRBJ2-1; CDR3 protein: CASSVGGGASGNEQFF
V gene: TRBV7-9; J gene: TRBJ1-1; CDR3 protein: CASSPTGDTEAFF
V gene: TRBV20-1; J gene: TRBJ2-1; CDR3 protein: CSARDPTSGRADEQFF
V gene: TRBV7-2; J gene: TRBJ2-7; CDR3 protein: CASSYSGRRYEQYF
V gene: TRBV7-8; J gene: TRBJ2-2; CDR3 protein: CASSLVGHSNTGELFF
V gene: TRBV6-1; J gene: TRBJ2-3; CDR3 protein: CASSAWDRGSDTQYF
V gene: TRBV7-9; J gene: TRBJ1-4; CDR3 protein: CASSSMTTGPTNEKLFF
V gene: TRBV6-1; J gene: TRBJ2-4; CDR3 protein: CASLIGTFQYF
V gene: TRBV27; J gene: TRBJ2-1; CDR3 protein: CASSLSRQGQNEQFF
V gene: TRBV6-5; J gene: TRBJ2-7; CDR3 protein: CASSYLGEQYF
V gene: TRBV7-3; J gene: TRBJ2-5; CDR3 protein: CASSPTLAVWAETQYF
V gene: TRBV7-8; J gene: TRBJ1-5; CDR3 protein: CASSLAQGGNQPQHF
V gene: TRBV12-3/TRBV12-4; J gene: TRBJ2-3; CDR3 protein: CASSLLAGESTDTQYF
V gene: TRBV7-2; J gene: TRBJ2-1; CDR3 protein: CASSLDLGVAGGHQQFF
V gene: TRBV7-9; J gene: TRBJ2-1; CDR3 protein: CASSAHLAGGRNEQFF
V gene: TRBV6-5; J gene: TRBJ1-1; CDR3 protein: CASSQGQGNTEAFF
V gene: TRBV20-1; J gene: TRBJ2-7; CDR3 protein: CSARPSSGYFYEQYF
V gene: TRBV7-2; J gene: TRBJ1-2; CDR3 protein: CASSSGPYAGDGYTF
V gene: TRBV4-2; J gene: TRBJ2-7; CDR3 protein: CASSQVNTESYSYEQYF
V gene: TRBV7-2; J gene: TRBJ2-2; CDR3 protein: CASSLAAGDLTGELFF
V gene: TRBV7-6; J gene: TRBJ2-2; CDR3 protein: CASSLAQQAPNTGELFF
V gene: TRBV20-1; J gene: TRBJ2-7; CDR3 protein: CSARASRTVHYEQYF
V gene: TRBV7-6; J gene: TRBJ2-7; CDR3 protein: CASSRPGTGKYEQYF
V gene: TRBV12-3/TRBV12-4; J gene: TRBJ2-7; CDR3 protein: CASSWGPADYEQYF
V gene: TRBV6-2/TRBV6-3; J gene: TRBJ2-5; CDR3 protein: CASSYSPRGETQYF
V gene: TRBV4-3; J gene: TRBJ2-2; CDR3 protein: CASSLGTGDTGELFF
V gene: TRBV7-3; J gene: TRBJ2-2; CDR3 protein: CASSQTGFANTGELFF
V gene: TRBV19; J gene: TRBJ1-1; CDR3 protein: CASSSGQGYTEAFF
V gene: TRBV6-5; J gene: TRBJ1-1; CDR3 protein: CASSYSETGYAFF
V gene: TRBV2; J gene: TRBJ2-2; CDR3 protein: CASRASLAANTGELFF